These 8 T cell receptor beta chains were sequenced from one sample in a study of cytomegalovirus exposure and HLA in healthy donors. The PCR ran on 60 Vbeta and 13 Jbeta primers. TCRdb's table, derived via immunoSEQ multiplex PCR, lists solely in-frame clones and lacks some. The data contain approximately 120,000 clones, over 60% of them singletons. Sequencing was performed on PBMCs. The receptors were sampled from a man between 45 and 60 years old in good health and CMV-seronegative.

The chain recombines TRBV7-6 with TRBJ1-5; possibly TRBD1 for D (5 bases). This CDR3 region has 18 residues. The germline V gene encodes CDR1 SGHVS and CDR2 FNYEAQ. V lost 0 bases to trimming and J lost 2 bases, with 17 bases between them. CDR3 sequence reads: CASSLANRLGRGNQPQHF. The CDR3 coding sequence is TGTGCCAGCAGCTTAGCGAACAGGCTAGGTAGGGGCAATCAGCCCCAGCATTTT.

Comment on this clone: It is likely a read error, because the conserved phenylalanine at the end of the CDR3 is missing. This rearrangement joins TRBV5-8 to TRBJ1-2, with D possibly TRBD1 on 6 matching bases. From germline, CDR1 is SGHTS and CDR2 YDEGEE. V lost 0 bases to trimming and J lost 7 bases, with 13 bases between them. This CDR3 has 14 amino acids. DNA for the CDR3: TGTGCCAGCAGCTTGGCCGGCAGGGGTGGTGGCTACACCCTC. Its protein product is CASSLAGRGGGYTL.

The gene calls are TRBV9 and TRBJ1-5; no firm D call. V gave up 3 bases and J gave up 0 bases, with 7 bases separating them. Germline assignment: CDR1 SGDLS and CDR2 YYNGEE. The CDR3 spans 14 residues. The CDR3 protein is CASSDRNSNQPQHF. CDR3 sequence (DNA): TGTGCCAGCAGCGACAGAAATAGCAATCAGCCCCAGCATTTT.

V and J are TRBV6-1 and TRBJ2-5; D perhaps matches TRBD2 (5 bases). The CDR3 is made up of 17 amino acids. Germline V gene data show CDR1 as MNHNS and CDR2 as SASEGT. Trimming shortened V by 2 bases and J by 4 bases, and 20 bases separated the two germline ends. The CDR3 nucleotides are TGTGCCAGCAGTGAAAGAAGGTCGGGGAACCTCCGAGAGACCCAGTACTTC. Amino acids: CASSERRSGNLRETQYF.

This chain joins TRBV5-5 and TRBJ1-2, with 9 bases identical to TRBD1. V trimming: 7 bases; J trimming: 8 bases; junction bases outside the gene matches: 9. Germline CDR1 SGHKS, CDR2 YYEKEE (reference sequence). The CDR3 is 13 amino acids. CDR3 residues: CASSGQGKDGYTF. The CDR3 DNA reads TGTGCCAGCTCCGGACAGGGGAAGGACGGCTACACCTTC.

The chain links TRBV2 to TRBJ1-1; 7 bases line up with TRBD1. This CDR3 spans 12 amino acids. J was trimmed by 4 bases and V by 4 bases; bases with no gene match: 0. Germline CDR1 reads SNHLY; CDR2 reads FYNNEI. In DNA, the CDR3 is TGTGCCAGCAGTGGACAGGGCACTGAAGCTTTCTTT. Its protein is CASSGQGTEAFF.

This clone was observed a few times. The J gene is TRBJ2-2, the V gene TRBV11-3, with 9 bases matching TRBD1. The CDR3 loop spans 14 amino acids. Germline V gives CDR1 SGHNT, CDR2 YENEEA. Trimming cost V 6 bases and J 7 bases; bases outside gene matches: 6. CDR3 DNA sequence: TGTGCCAGCAGTCCCACAGGGGGCGTCGGGGAGCTGTTTTTT. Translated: CASSPTGGVGELFF.

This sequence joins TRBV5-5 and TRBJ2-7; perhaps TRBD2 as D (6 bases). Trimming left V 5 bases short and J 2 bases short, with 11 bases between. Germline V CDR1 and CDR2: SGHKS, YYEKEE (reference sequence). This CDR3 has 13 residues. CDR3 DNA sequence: TGTGCCAGCAGTTGGGACTCCCCCTACGAGCAGTACTTC. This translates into CASSWDSPYEQYF.